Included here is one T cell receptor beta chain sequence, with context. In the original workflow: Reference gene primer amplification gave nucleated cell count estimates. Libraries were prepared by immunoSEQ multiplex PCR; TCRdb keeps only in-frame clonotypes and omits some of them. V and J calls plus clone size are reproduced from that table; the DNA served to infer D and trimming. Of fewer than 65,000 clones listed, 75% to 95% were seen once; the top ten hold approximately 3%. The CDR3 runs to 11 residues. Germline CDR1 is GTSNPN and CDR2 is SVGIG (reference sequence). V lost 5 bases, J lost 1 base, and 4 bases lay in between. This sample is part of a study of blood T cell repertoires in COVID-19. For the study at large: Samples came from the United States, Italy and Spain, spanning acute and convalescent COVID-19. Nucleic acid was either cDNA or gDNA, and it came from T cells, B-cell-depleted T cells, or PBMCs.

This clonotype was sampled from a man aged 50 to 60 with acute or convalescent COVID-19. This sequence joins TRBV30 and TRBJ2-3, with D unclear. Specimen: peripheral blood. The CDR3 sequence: CAWAGTDTQYF. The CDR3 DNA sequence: TGTGCCTGGGCAGGCACAGATACGCAGTATTTT.